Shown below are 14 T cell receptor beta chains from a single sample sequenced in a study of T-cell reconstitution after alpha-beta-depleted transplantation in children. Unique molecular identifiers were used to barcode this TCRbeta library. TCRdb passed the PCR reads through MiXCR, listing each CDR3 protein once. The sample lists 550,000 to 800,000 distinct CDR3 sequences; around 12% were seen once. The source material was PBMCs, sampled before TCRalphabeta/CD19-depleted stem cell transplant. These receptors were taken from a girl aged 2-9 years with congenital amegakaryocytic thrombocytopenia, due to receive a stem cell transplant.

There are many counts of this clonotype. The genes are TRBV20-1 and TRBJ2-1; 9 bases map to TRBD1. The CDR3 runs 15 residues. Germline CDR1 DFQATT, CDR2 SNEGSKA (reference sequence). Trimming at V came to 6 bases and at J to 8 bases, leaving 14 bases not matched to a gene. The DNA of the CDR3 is TGCAGTGCCACGACCGGGACAGGGATGTGGGATGAGCAGTTCTTC. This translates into CSATTGTGMWDEQFF.

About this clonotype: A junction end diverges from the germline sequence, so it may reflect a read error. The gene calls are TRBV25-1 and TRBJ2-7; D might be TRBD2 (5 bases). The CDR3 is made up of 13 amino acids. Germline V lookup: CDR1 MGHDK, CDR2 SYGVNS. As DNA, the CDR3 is TGTGCCAGCAGTGAAGGAGGCAGGCAAAAGGCGCACTTC. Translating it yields CASSEGGRQKAHF.

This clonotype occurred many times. CDR3 DNA: TGTGCCAGCAGCTTAATTCAGGTCGAAGCTTTCTTT. This codes for CASSLIQVEAFF. This sequence joins TRBV7-9 and TRBJ1-1; D ambiguous. V was pared by 2 bases and J by 8 bases, with 9 bases between. The CDR3 has 12 residues. Germline lookup yields CDR1 SEHNR and CDR2 FQNEAQ (reference sequence). Full variable domain (remainder filled in from reference TRBV7-9 and TRBJ1-1): DTGVSQNPRHKITKRGQNVTFRCDPISEHNRLYWYRQTLGQGPEFLTYFQNEAQLEKSRLLSDRFSAERPKGSFSTLEIQRTEQGDSAMYLCASSLIQVEAFFGQGTRLTVV.

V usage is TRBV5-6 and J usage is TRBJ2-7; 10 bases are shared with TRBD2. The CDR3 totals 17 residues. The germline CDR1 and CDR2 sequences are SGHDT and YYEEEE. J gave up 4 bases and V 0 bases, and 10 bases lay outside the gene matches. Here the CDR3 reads CASSLEGFGTSVYEQYF. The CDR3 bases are TGTGCCAGCAGCTTGGAGGGTTTCGGGACTAGCGTTTACGAGCAGTACTTC.

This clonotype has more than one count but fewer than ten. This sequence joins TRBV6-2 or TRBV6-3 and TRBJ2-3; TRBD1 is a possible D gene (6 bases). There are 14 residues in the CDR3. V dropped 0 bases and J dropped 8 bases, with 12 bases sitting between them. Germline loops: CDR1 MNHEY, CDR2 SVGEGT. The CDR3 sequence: CASSYSRTGTTQYF. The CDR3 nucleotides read TGTGCCAGCAGTTACTCGAGAACAGGGACTACGCAGTATTTT.

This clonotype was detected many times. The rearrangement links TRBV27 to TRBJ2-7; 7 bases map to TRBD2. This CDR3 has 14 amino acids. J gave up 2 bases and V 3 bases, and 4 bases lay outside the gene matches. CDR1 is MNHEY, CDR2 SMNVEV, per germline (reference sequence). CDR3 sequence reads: CASSLTSPPYEQYF. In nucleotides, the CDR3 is TGTGCCAGCAGTTTGACTAGCCCTCCCTACGAGCAGTACTTC.

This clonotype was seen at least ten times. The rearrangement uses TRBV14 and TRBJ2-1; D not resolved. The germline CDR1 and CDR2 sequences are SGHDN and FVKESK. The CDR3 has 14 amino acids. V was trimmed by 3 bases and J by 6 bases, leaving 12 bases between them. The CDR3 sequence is CASSQGPSGNEQFF. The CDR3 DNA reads TGTGCCAGCAGCCAGGGCCCATCCGGCAATGAGCAGTTCTTC.

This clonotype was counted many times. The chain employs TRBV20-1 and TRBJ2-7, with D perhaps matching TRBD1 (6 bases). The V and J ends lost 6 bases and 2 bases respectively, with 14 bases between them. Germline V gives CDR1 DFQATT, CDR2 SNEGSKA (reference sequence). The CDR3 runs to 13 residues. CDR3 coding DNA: TGCAGTGCCATAAATGACAGGACCTACGAGCAGTACTTC. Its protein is CSAINDRTYEQYF.

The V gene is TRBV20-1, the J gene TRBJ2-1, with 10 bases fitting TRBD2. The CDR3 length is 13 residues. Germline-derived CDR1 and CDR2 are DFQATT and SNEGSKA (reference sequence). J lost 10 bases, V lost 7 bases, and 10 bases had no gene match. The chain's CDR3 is CSVPPSGGIEQFF. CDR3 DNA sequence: TGCAGTGTCCCTCCTAGCGGGGGTATCGAGCAGTTCTTC.

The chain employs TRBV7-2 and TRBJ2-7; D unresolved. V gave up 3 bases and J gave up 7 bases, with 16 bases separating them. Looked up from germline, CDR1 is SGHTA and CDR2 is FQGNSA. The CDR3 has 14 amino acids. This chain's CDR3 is CASSLTPLQREQYF. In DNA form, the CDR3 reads TGTGCCAGCAGCTTGACACCACTACAACGAGAGCAGTACTTC.

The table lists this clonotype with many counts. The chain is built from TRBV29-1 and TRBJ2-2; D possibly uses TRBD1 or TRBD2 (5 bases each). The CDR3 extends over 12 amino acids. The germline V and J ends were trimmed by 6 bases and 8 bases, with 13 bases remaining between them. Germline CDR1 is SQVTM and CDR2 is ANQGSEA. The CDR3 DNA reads TGCAGCGTGGGACGAGGTTGGGGGGAGCTGTTTTTT. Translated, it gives CSVGRGWGELFF.

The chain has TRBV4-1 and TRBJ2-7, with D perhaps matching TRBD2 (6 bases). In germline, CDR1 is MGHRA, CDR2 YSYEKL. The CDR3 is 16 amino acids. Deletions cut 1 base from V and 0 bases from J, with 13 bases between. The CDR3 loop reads CASSQVPSVSSYEQYF. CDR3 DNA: TGCGCCAGCAGCCAAGTTCCTAGCGTGAGCTCCTACGAGCAGTACTTC.

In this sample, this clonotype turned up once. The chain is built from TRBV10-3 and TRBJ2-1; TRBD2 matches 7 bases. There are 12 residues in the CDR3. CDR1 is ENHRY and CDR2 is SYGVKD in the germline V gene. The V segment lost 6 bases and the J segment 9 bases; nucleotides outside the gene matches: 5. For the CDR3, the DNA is TGTGCCATCAGGGCGGGAGAGGGTGAGCAGTTCTTC. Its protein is CAIRAGEGEQFF.

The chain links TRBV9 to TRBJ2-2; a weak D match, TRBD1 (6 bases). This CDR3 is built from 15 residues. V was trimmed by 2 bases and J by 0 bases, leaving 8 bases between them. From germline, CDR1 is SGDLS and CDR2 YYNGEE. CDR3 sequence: CASSVRQANTGELFF. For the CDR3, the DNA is TGTGCCAGCAGCGTGAGACAGGCGAACACCGGGGAGCTGTTTTTT.